Listed here are 21 T cell receptor beta chains from one sample, sequenced in a study of blood T cell repertoires in COVID-19. The table came from immunoSEQ multiplex PCR; TCRdb's copy has only in-frame clones and leaves some out. The sample comprises 350,000 or so clones, 87% of which are singletons, and over 9.5% rests with the top ten. Sequenced material: peripheral blood. These receptors originate from a woman aged 25-40 years with COVID-19, enrolled during active disease.

The CDR3 reads CASSVSSGSSTDTQYF. In DNA form, the CDR3 reads TGTGCCAGCAGTGTTAGTAGCGGGAGTAGCACAGATACGCAGTATTTT. V and J are TRBV6-1 and TRBJ2-3, with TRBD2 identical over 9 bases. J gave up 0 bases and V 4 bases, and 5 bases lay outside the gene matches. CDR1 and CDR2 (germline): MNHNS, SASEGT. CDR3 size: 16 residues.

The chain uses TRBV3-1 (or the pseudogene TRBV3-2) and TRBJ2-3; TRBD1 is a possible D gene (6 bases). Germline CDR1 reads LGHDT; CDR2 reads YNNKEL (reference sequence). V dropped 2 bases and J dropped 1 base, with 10 bases sitting between them. The CDR3 is 15 residues long. The CDR3 sequence: CASSQINRGTDTQYF. DNA of the CDR3: TGTGCCAGCAGCCAAATAAACAGGGGCACAGATACGCAGTATTTT.

CDR3 DNA: TGTGCCAGCAGGGTAGGCGGGAGAGCGGTAGAGACCCAGTACTTC. Translating gives CASRVGGRAVETQYF. The chain employs TRBV5-4 and TRBJ2-5, with 7 nucleotides matching TRBD2. The V gene's germline CDR1 is SGHNT and CDR2 YYREEE (reference sequence). This CDR3 contains 15 residues. After removal of 5 bases from V and 4 bases from J, the junction contained 11 bases not matched to a gene.

J is TRBJ2-1 and V is TRBV11-2, with D unresolved. V lost 3 bases and J 5 bases, leaving 8 bases between the germline ends. The length of the CDR3 is 13 residues. Germline CDR1 SGHAT, CDR2 FQNNGV. The CDR3 region is CASSFRPNNEQFF. The CDR3 DNA is TGTGCCAGCAGCTTCAGGCCGAACAATGAGCAGTTCTTC.

The CDR3 nucleotides read TGTGCCAGCAACGAGGGGGGGGACACCGGGGAGCTGTTTTTT. The encoded protein is CASNEGGDTGELFF. V usage is TRBV6-5 and J usage is TRBJ2-2, with D possibly matching TRBD2 (7 bases). V was pared by 7 bases and J by 3 bases, with 12 bases between. Germline loops: CDR1 MNHEY, CDR2 SVGAGI. This CDR3 is built from 14 residues.

The chain recombines TRBV4-3 with TRBJ2-1; 9 nucleotides agree with TRBD2. Germline V CDR1 and CDR2: LGHNA, YSLEER. CDR3 size: 16 residues. Unmatched junction bases numbered 4, after V lost 0 bases and J lost 4 bases. CDR3 DNA: TGCGCCAGCAGCCAAGATGGGCTAGCGGGATACAATGAGCAGTTCTTC. As protein: CASSQDGLAGYNEQFF.

The rearrangement links TRBV5-1 to TRBJ2-4; a possible D gene is TRBD2 (6 bases). The germline V gene encodes CDR1 SGHRS and CDR2 YFSETQ. Between the trimmed V and J ends, which lost 4 bases and 6 bases, there was a span of 14 bases. The CDR3 has 14 amino acids. DNA for the CDR3: TGCGCCAGCAGCGACGGGAGCGTCCTAAACATTCAGTACTTC. Its translation: CASSDGSVLNIQYF.

V is TRBV3-1 (or the pseudogene TRBV3-2) and J is TRBJ2-7, with TRBD2 identical over 7 bases. V lost 4 bases and J lost 3; bases outside the gene matches: 6. Germline assignment: CDR1 LGHDT and CDR2 YNNKEL (reference sequence). CDR3 length: 14 residues. The CDR3 loop reads CASSPQSGNYEQYF. CDR3 nucleotides: TGTGCCAGCAGCCCACAAAGCGGGAACTACGAGCAGTACTTC.

The chain has TRBV28 and TRBJ1-1; 8 bases agree with TRBD1. Germline trimming cut 9 bases from V and 2 bases from J; bases unmatched to any gene: 2. From germline, CDR1 is MDHEN and CDR2 SYDVKM. This CDR3 region has 12 residues. Written as DNA, the CDR3 is TGTGCCAGAGACAGGGGTAACACTGAAGCTTTCTTT. Its translation: CARDRGNTEAFF. Variable domain in full (rest from reference TRBV28 and TRBJ1-1): DVKVTQSSRYLVKRTGEKVFLECVQDMDHENMFWYRQDPGLGLRLIYFSYDVKMKEKGDIPEGYSVSREKKERFSLILESASTNQTSMYLCARDRGNTEAFFGQGTRLTVV.

This clone was counted once. This rearrangement joins TRBV6-4 to TRBJ2-3; 8 bases map to TRBD1. Germline V gives CDR1 MRHNA, CDR2 SNTAGT. J was trimmed by 3 bases and V by 3 bases; bases with no gene match: 2. The CDR3 totals 14 residues. CDR3 nucleotides: TGTGCCAGCAGTGAGGACAGGGAAACAGATACGCAGTATTTT. It encodes CASSEDRETDTQYF.

This clone was recorded a few times. The chain couples TRBV11-2 to TRBJ2-7, with D maybe TRBD2 (6 bases). The length of the CDR3 is 12 residues. The germline V gene has CDR1 SGHAT and CDR2 FQNNGV. Trimming stripped 3 bases from V and 3 bases from J, with 6 bases between. CDR3 region: CASSLTSYEQYF. The CDR3 nucleotides are TGTGCCAGCAGCTTGACTAGCTACGAGCAGTACTTC.

This clone was seen a few times. V gene TRBV3-1 (or the pseudogene TRBV3-2) combines with J gene TRBJ2-1, with TRBD2 identical over 9 bases. The CDR3 has 17 residues. Germline CDR1 LGHDT, CDR2 YNNKEL (reference sequence). With 0 bases clipped from V and 7 bases from J, the junction kept 10 bases outside the gene matches. The CDR3 here is CASSQDRWLAGRNEQFF. As DNA, the CDR3 is TGTGCCAGCAGCCAAGATCGGTGGCTAGCGGGAAGGAATGAGCAGTTCTTC.

This clone was counted a single time. This sequence joins TRBV28 and TRBJ2-7, with D maybe TRBD2 (6 bases). Deletions cut 3 bases from V and 7 bases from J, with 16 bases between. CDR3 length: 14 residues. Germline lookup yields CDR1 MDHEN and CDR2 SYDVKM. The CDR3 DNA reads as TGTGCCAGCAGTTTCCCCGGGACTCGATGGGAGCAGTACTTC. This codes for CASSFPGTRWEQYF.

The V gene is TRBV5-4, the J gene TRBJ1-1; 7 nucleotides match TRBD1. Germline V gene data show CDR1 as SGHNT and CDR2 as YYREEE (reference sequence). This CDR3 spans 15 amino acids. After removal of 3 bases from V and 1 base from J, the junction contained 6 bases not matched to a gene. The CDR3 protein is CASSSPGQWNTEAFF. Written as DNA, the CDR3 is TGTGCCAGCAGCTCTCCGGGACAGTGGAACACTGAAGCTTTCTTT.

The gene calls are TRBV11-2 and TRBJ2-7; the match to TRBD1 covers 7 bases. The V segment lost 6 bases and the J segment 9 bases; nucleotides outside the gene matches: 14. The CDR3 loop spans 14 amino acids. CDR1 is SGHAT and CDR2 is FQNNGV in the germline V gene. The CDR3 loop is CASRVSGTARGQYF. The CDR3 coding sequence is TGTGCCAGCAGGGTTTCCGGGACAGCAAGAGGGCAGTACTTC.

The chain employs TRBV19 and TRBJ2-1; 9 bases line up with TRBD1. The V gene end was trimmed by 7 bases and the J gene end by 7 bases; junction bases not matched to a gene: 8. The CDR3 has 14 amino acids. Germline-derived CDR1 and CDR2 are LNHDA and SQIVND (reference sequence). CDR3 residues: CASNTGGRRNEQFF. The CDR3, as DNA: TGTGCCAGTAATACAGGGGGCCGACGGAATGAGCAGTTCTTC.

The J gene is TRBJ2-1, the V gene TRBV6-4; the match to TRBD2 covers 7 bases. In germline, CDR1 is MRHNA, CDR2 SNTAGT. There are 15 residues in the CDR3. Trimming at V came to 4 bases and at J to 12 bases, leaving 15 bases not matched to a gene. The CDR3 sequence is CASSVESGAATVQFF. CDR3 DNA sequence: TGTGCCAGCAGTGTTGAAAGCGGGGCCGCCACGGTGCAGTTCTTC.

This clone was seen a handful of times. The rearrangement uses TRBV27 and TRBJ2-3, with 7 bases lining up with TRBD1. Per the germline V gene, CDR1 is MNHEY and CDR2 is SMNVEV (reference sequence). CDR3 length: 14 residues. Trimming removed 8 bases from V and 3 bases from J; junction bases left unmatched: 8. The CDR3 here is CASANRGWTDTQYF. In DNA form, the CDR3 reads TGTGCCAGCGCAAACAGGGGATGGACAGATACGCAGTATTTT.

This clone occurred once. The chain employs TRBV19 and TRBJ1-5; 8 positions agree with TRBD1. This CDR3 is built from 15 residues. Germline assignment: CDR1 LNHDA and CDR2 SQIVND (reference sequence). With V trimmed by 5 bases and J by 5 bases, 8 bases remained unmatched. The CDR3 protein is CASSYTDRGDQPQHF. CDR3 nucleotides: TGTGCCAGTAGTTATACAGACAGGGGAGATCAGCCCCAGCATTTT. The variable domain in full, with the rest retrieved from reference TRBV19 and TRBJ1-5, is DGGITQSPKYLFRKEGQNVTLSCEQNLNHDAMYWYRQDPGQGLRLIYYSQIVNDFQKGDIAEGYSVSREKKESFPLTVTSAQKNPTAFYLCASSYTDRGDQPQHFGDGTRLSIL.

This clone was recorded only once. One end of the junction varies from germline; a read error may be responsible. This sequence joins TRBV25-1 and TRBJ2-3; perhaps TRBD1 as D (6 bases). The CDR3 consists of 16 residues. CDR1 and CDR2 (germline): MGHDK, SYGVNS. The CDR3 DNA reads as TGTGCCAGCAGTAAATATACAGGGATTAGCACAGATACGCAGTATTTT. Protein sequence: CASSKYTGISTDTQYF.

This clone was recorded once. The chain links TRBV3-1 (or the pseudogene TRBV3-2) to TRBJ1-2; D remains ambiguous. Trimming stripped 2 bases from V and 4 bases from J, with 11 bases between. CDR1 is LGHDT, CDR2 YNNKEL, per germline (reference sequence). The CDR3 length is 14 residues. The CDR3 loop reads CASSQRGQTYGYTF. CDR3 DNA: TGTGCCAGCAGCCAACGCGGGCAGACCTATGGCTACACCTTC.